This TCR beta chain was retrieved from a study of blood T cells in healthy people across ages (dated by TCRdb to between 2014 and 2017). Some background on the complete study: In model experiments, template switching captured about one uniquely barcoded TCR beta cDNA molecule for every two T cells. Using deep sequencing normalized with unique cDNA molecular identifiers, the study measured how TCR beta repertoire diversity changes with age. The donors were divided into four age groups: young (average approximately 16 years), middle-aged (roughly 42), aged (approximately 62) and long-lived (82). To avoid experimental bias, donors of different ages were spread randomly across the sequencing lanes. Two additional independent replicas of 1 million unique cDNA reads from the same blood draw were analyzed for two donors (one aged 18 to 30 and one aged 80 or older).

V gives up 1 base and J gives up 15 bases, and the segment between their germline ends measures 16 bases. CDR1 and CDR2 are drawn from the germline V gene: SGHTA, FQGNSA. The CDR3 covers 13 residues, taking in both the cysteine and the phenylalanine. The entry retains the CDR3 DNA only, 39 bases that are in frame from base 1. The research as a whole found: Compared with the aged group, the long-lived group had more naive CD4+ T cells, fewer expanded clones and increased TCR diversity, a pattern suggesting age selection. The percentage of naive T cells measured by flow cytometry correlated strongly with observed TCR beta diversity. As age increased, observed TCR beta diversity per million T cells dropped in a roughly linear way, and a significant reduction was already evident by age about 40. The CMV infection status of donors was not known, potentially confounding age-related changes in expanded clonotypes. Since profiling was done on bulk unsorted PBMCs, naive and antigen-experienced compartments could not be conclusively compared. Estimates of total diversity from one million sequenced T cells were regarded as lower bounds and underestimates.

The donors were roughly 39 Caucasian individuals from Russia, aged 6 to 90 years, who were systemically healthy. Each donor gave around 9 milliliters of peripheral blood, collected into EDTA-treated Vacutainer tubes. Ficoll-Paque density-gradient centrifugation was used to isolate PBMCs, with at least 6.5 million obtained per sample. Trizol reagent was used to extract total RNA from the PBMCs, yielding at least 5 micrograms per sample. For every donor, an aliquot of PBMCs went through flow cytometry to measure the percentages of naive CD45RAhigh/CD27high T cells. About this clonotype: Its cognate antigen has yet to be identified. Per-base quality was not reported, and no clone a single base away is much larger than it.

Library prep was done by 5' RACE. Sequencing instrument: Illumina HiSeq 2500. A second PCR of roughly 6 to 11 cycles was run with a J-beta primer mix and a sample-barcoded 5' primer. A unique molecular identifier was introduced onto each TCR beta cDNA molecule by a template-switch 5' adaptor carrying 12 random nucleotides. At least 3 million CDR3-containing paired-end reads were obtained from each sample. All of the RNA was converted into first-strand cDNA using the Mint cDNA synthesis kit, with a TRBC-specific oligonucleotide serving as the primer. Following uracil-DNA glycosylase treatment, a first 18-cycle PCR with universal primers M1SS and BC2_uni_R was performed on all cDNA. The paper's data handling went like this. Each sample was normalized by randomly selecting 1 million high-quality reads, each carrying a distinct molecular identifier. Instead of being binned into consensus sequences, reads with shared molecular identifiers were discarded. MiTCR, set to a Q25 quality threshold and the strictest error-elimination algorithm, was used for CDR3 identification, clonotype clustering and error correction. A nonparametric unseen species model with Euler transformation was used to estimate lower-bound total TCR beta diversity. Starting from the raw public reads, TCRdb applied fastp trimming at Q25, assembled clones with MiXCR and retained in-frame beta chains. Rows with one shared CDR3 protein collapse into an entry with the most common genes and DNA. In this record, the V and J calls reflect TCRdb's handling and not the investigators' own analysis. Recorded for this sample are around 650,000 distinct CDR3 sequences; roughly two fifths of them occurred a single time. The top ten constitute roughly 30% of the sample.

What was sequenced was blood. The sequence was collected from a man older than 75 in good health. The chain is assembled from TRBV7-2 and TRBJ1-5; the D gene cannot be resolved reliably. The DNA sequence is as follows: TGTGCCAGCAGCTTAGGGCCGTTTACCCCCGGGCATTTT. The resulting protein is CASSLGPFTPGHF.